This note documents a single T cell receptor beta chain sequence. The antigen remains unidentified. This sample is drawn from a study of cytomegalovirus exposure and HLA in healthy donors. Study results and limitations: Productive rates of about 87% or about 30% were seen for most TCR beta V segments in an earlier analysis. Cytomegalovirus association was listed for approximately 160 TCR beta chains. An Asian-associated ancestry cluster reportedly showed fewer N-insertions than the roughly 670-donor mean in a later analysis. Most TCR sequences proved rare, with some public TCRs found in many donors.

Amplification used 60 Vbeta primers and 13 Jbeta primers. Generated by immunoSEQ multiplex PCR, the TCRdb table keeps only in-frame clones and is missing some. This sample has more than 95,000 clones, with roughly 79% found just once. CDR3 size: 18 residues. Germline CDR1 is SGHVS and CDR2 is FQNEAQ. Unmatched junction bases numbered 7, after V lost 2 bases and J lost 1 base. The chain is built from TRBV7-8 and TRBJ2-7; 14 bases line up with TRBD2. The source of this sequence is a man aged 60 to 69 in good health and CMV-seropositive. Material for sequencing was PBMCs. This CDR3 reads CASSLRTSGGPNSYEQYF. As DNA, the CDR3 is TGTGCCAGCAGCTTAAGGACTAGCGGGGGGCCGAATTCCTACGAGCAGTACTTC.